This T cell receptor (beta chain) was recorded in a study of cytomegalovirus exposure and HLA in healthy donors. About this clone: What it binds is not known.

Per germline, CDR1 MDHEN and CDR2 SYDVKM. Trimming took off 5 bases at V and 4 bases at J, with 11 bases between the two ends. The CDR3 length is 13 residues. Study observations and caveats: As a later analysis showed, several of the most significant clusters appeared to be linked to common viral pathogens. Most TCR sequences were seen very rarely across donors, but some public TCRs occurred in many.

Use of 60 Vbeta and 13 Jbeta primers characterized the PCR. The data were produced by immunoSEQ multiplex PCR, yet TCRdb's version contains in-frame clones alone and is incomplete. The data hold 120,000 to 150,000 clones, with about 75% observed a single time. The specimen sequenced was PBMCs. The rearrangement uses TRBV28 and TRBJ1-1, with D possibly TRBD1 on 6 matching bases. The source is a woman aged 25 to 45 in good health and CMV-seronegative. The CDR3 region is CASSLSRGTEAFF. The CDR3 DNA reads TGTGCCAGCAGTCTCAGCAGGGGCACTGAAGCTTTCTTT.